This T cell receptor (beta chain) was sequenced for a study of shared clonotypes between healthy human individuals. The CDR3 consists of 16 residues. V dropped 6 bases and J dropped 8; count of bases not matched to a gene: 12. Germline CDR1 and CDR2: SNHLY and FYNNEI. Remarks on this clone: Its antigen remains unidentified.

TCRdb keeps only in-frame clones here, not all; method: immunoSEQ multiplex PCR. The sample lists under 600,000 clones, over 75% occurring once. The study, taken as a whole, reports: Investigators collected only blood, and repertoires in tissues likely differ.

The chain is built from TRBV2 and TRBJ2-1, with 11 bases aligning to TRBD2. The sample consisted of PBMCs. This TCR was recovered from a woman between 40 and 50 years old in good health. Some clones in this sample may be carry-over from other donors' samples. CDR3 region: CASRELAGGALDEQFF. CDR3 DNA sequence: TGTGCCAGCAGGGAGTTAGCGGGAGGGGCTTTGGATGAGCAGTTCTTC.